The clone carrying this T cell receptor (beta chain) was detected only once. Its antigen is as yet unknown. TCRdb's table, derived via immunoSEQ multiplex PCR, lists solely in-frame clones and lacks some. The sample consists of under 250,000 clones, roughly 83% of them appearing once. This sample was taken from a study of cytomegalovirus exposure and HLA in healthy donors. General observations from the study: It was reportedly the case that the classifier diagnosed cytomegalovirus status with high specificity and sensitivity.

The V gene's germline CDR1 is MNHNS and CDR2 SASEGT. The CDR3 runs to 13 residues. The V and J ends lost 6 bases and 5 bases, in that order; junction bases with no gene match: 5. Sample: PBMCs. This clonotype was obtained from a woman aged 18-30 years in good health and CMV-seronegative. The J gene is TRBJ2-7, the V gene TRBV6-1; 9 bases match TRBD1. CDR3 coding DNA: TGTGCCAGCAGGGACAGGGGAGCCGACGAGCAGTACTTC. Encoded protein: CASRDRGADEQYF.